A selection of T cell receptor beta chains follows, all from one sample in a study of blood T cell repertoires in COVID-19. Using immunoSEQ multiplex PCR, the repertoire was profiled, and TCRdb retains in-frame clones only, with some absent. The data hold fewer than 200,000 clones, with around 80% observed a single time. The sequencing input was peripheral blood. Receptor source: a human donor in a cohort sampled during active COVID-19. CDR3s include the opening cysteine and the closing phenylalanine or tryptophan. Each record gives: J gene, D gene, V gene, CDR3 protein. D genes are given only for firm matches.

TRBJ2-7	NA	TRBV7-8	CASSLGPVTYEQYF
TRBJ2-7	NA	TRBV9	CASSVEEGGSYEQYF
TRBJ1-4	TRBD1	TRBV4-1	CASSSLTGGEKLFF
TRBJ2-1	TRBD2	TRBV10-2	CASSDRGGGASEQFF
TRBJ2-1	NA	TRBV7-2	CASSLTHLGDNEQFF
TRBJ2-7	TRBD1	TRBV3-1/TRBV3-2	CASSQDLTGAYEQYF
TRBJ1-1	NA	TRBV27	CASSTLTAMNTEAFF
TRBJ2-5	NA	TRBV5-1	CASRLLAQETQYF
TRBJ1-1	NA	TRBV9	CASSETGSTEAFF
TRBJ2-3	TRBD1	TRBV7-9	CASSKGQGVIPITDTQYF
TRBJ2-2	TRBD2	TRBV7-9	CASRSSGGNTGELFF
TRBJ2-4	NA	TRBV25-1	CASSEGAGQYF
TRBJ2-7	NA	TRBV7-9	CASSLGGFPPYEQYF
TRBJ2-6	TRBD1	TRBV30	CAWDRDRSVGYAGANVLTF
TRBJ1-1	NA	TRBV10-2	CASIFTTSNTEAFF
TRBJ1-2	NA	TRBV29-1	CSVQIRDTYGYTF
TRBJ1-6	NA	TRBV11-3	CASSRSGNSPLHF
TRBJ1-2	TRBD1	TRBV10-2	CASSRGQGDNYGYTF
TRBJ1-1	TRBD1	TRBV2	CASSDRTGFVAFF
TRBJ2-1	NA	TRBV6-2/TRBV6-3	CASSSNRVRNEQFF
TRBJ2-5	TRBD1	TRBV19	CASSPSSGTGHETQYF
TRBJ1-2	NA	TRBV28	CATLISPLTYGYTF
TRBJ1-3	NA	TRBV5-1	CASSLGRALTVGRGNTIYF
TRBJ1-5	NA	TRBV3-1/TRBV3-2	CASSQDPTGIQPQHF
TRBJ1-2	TRBD1	TRBV5-1	CASSWTGEGYGYTF
TRBJ2-1	TRBD1	TRBV29-1	CSVARDRGNEQFF
TRBJ1-2	TRBD1	TRBV18	CASSNTQGGYGYTF
TRBJ2-2	TRBD2	TRBV19	CASSIGASGGATGELFF
TRBJ1-5	NA	TRBV6-5	CASSYGAGRQPQHF
TRBJ1-5	NA	TRBV10-2	CASSEGATELDQPQHF
TRBJ2-1	TRBD1	TRBV2	CASSQGQGLYNEQFF
TRBJ2-7	TRBD1	TRBV30	CAWGLGTASSYEQYF
TRBJ1-2	TRBD1	TRBV6-5	CASIRQGADYGYTF
TRBJ1-2	NA	TRBV6-5	CASTEQIHGYTF
TRBJ1-1	TRBD1	TRBV5-1	CASSWTGPNTEAFF
TRBJ2-7	TRBD1	TRBV30	CAWSVGQGVGSYEQYF
TRBJ2-7	TRBD1	TRBV4-2	CASSQGERQGYEQYF
TRBJ1-6	NA	TRBV6-5	CASSSNSPGDSPLHF
TRBJ2-7	TRBD1	TRBV5-6	CASSWPGQGRTYEQYF
TRBJ2-3	TRBD2	TRBV7-2	CASSFGGVGLPSTDTQYF